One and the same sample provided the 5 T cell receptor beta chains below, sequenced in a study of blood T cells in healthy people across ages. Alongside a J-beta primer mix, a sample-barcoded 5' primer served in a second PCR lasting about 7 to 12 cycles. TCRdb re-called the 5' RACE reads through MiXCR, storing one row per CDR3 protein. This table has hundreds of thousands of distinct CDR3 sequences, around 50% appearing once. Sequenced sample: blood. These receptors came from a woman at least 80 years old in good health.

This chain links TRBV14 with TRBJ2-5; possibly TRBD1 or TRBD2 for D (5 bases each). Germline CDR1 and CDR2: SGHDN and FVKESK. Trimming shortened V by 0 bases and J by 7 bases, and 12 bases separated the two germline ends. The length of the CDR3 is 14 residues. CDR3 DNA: TGTGCCAGCAGCCAAGACACAGGACTGGGGACCCAGTACTTC. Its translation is CASSQDTGLGTQYF.

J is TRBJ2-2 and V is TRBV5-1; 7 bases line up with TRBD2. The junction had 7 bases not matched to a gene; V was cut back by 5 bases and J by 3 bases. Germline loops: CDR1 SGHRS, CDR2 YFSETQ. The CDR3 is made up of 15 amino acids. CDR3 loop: CASSLLARDTGELFF. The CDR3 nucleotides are TGCGCCAGCAGTTTACTAGCGAGAGACACCGGGGAGCTGTTTTTT.

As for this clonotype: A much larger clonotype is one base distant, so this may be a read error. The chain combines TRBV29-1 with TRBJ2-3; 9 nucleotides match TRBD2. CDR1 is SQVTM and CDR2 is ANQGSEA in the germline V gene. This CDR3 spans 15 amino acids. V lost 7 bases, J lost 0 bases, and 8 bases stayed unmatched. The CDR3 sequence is CSAALAGESTDTQYF. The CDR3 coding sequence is TGCAGCGCCGCATTAGCGGGAGAGAGCACAGATACGCAGTATTTT.

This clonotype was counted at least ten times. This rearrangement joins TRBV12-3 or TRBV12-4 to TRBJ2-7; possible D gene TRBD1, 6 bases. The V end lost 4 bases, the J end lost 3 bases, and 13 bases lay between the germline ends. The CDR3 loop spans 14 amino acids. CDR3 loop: CASSCTGPNYEQYF. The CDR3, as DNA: TGTGCCAGCAGTTGCACAGGGCCAAACTACGAGCAGTACTTC.

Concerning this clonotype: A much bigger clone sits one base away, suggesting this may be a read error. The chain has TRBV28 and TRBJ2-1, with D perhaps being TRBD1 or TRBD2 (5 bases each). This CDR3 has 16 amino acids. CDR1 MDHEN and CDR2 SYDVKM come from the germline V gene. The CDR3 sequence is CASTSMGRQGYSEQFF. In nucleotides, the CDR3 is TGTGCCAGCACCTCTATGGGACGCCAGGGTTACAGTGAGCAGTTCTTC. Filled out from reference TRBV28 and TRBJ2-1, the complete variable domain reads DVKVTQSSRYLVKRTGEKVFLECVQDMDHENMFWYRQDPGLGLRLIYFSYDVKMKEKGDIPEGYSVSREKKERFSLILESASTNQTSMYLCASTSMGRQGYSEQFFGPGTRLTVL.